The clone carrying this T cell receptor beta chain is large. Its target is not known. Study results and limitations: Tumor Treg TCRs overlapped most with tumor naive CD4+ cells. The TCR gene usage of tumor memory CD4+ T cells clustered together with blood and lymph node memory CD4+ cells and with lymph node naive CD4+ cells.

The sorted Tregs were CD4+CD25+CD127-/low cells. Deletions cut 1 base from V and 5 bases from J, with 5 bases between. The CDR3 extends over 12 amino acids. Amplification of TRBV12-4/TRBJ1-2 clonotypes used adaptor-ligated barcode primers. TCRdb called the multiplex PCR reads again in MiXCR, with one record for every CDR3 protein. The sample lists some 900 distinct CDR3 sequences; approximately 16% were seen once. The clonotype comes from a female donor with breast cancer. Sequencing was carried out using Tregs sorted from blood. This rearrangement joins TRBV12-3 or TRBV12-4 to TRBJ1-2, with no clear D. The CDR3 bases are TGTGCCAGCAGTTTAGGGACGTATGGCTACACCTTC. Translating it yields CASSLGTYGYTF.